This TCR beta chain was profiled in a study of CD8 T cells in Susac syndrome. V was clipped by 3 bases and J by 5 bases; unmatched bases: 16. This CDR3 has 18 residues. Per the germline V gene, CDR1 is SGHRS and CDR2 is YFSETQ. This clonotype appeared a single time. Negative isolation yielded the CD8+ and CD4+ T cells, while FACS enriched the TEMRA cells. An input of about 0.45 to 1 ug of RNA was subjected to reverse transcription using random hexamers. TCRdb itself ran the immunoSEQ multiplex PCR reads through MiXCR, one entry per CDR3 protein. The sample lists roughly 200,000 distinct CDR3 sequences, roughly 95% occurring once.

The chain has TRBV5-1 and TRBJ2-1, with 8 bases identical to TRBD2. The clonotype was recovered from a human donor with multiple sclerosis. Sequencing was carried out using CD4+ T cells from PBMCs. The CDR3 region is CASSSGTSLRVVNNEQFF. The DNA for the CDR3 is TGCGCCAGCAGCTCGGGGACTAGTCTACGGGTCGTCAACAATGAGCAGTTCTTC.